A selection of T cell receptor beta chains follows, all from one sample in a study of technical replicates of blood from a handful of donors. The data were produced by immunoSEQ multiplex PCR, yet TCRdb's version contains in-frame clones alone and is incomplete. The data contain about 93,000 clones, 95% of them singletons. The source material was T cells isolated from PBMCs. Source of these receptors: a human donor in good health. The CDR3 runs from the conserved cysteine through the conserved F or W. D genes are given only for firm matches. The size entry is marked missing in some rows and otherwise reads once, few, many or a size class.

d_gene,j_gene,abundance,v_gene,CDR3nt,CDR3aa
-,TRBJ2-5,once,TRBV5-1,TGCGCCAGCAGCTTGATCGGGGAGACCCAGTACTTC,CASSLIGETQYF
TRBD1,TRBJ2-7,-,TRBV5-4,TGTGCCAGCAGCTTGGCCGGGACAGGGCTCGAGCAGTACTTC,CASSLAGTGLEQYF
-,TRBJ2-2,-,TRBV28,TGTGCCAGCAGCCGCCGTTGGCCAAACACCGGGGAGCTGTTTTTT,CASSRRWPNTGELFF
TRBD2,TRBJ2-1,-,TRBV25-1,TGTGCCAGCAGTGAAGACAGCGGGAGCTCCTACAATGAGCAGTTCTTC,CASSEDSGSSYNEQFF
-,TRBJ2-1,-,TRBV28,TGTGCCAGCAGCCTAGAACAAGTCTACAATGAGCAGTTCTTC,CASSLEQVYNEQFF
-,TRBJ2-5,once,TRBV23-1,TGCGCCAGCAGTCAATACATCAGATTCTTCCGAGAGACCCAGTACTTC,CASSQYIRFFRETQYF
-,TRBJ1-1,-,TRBV4-2,TGTGCCAGCAGCCAAGGAGGGGGGGCCAAGCTGGGGGTGGAGGCTTTCTTT,CASSQGGGAKLGVEAFF
TRBD1,TRBJ2-3,-,TRBV6-1,TGTGCCAGCAGTGCGGGACAGGGCATTAGAGATACGCAGTATTTT,CASSAGQGIRDTQYF
TRBD1,TRBJ1-4,-,TRBV4-1,TGCGCCAGCAGCCATATTCGACAGGGGGGTAATGAAAAACTGTTTTTT,CASSHIRQGGNEKLFF
-,TRBJ2-7,-,TRBV28,TGTGCCAGCAGTTTTTTTAGGGGTCGAGCATCCTACGAGCAGTACTTC,CASSFFRGRASYEQYF
TRBD2,TRBJ2-3,once,TRBV15,TGTGCCACCAGCTCGGGACTAGCGGGGGCGGGAGATACGCAGTATTTT,CATSSGLAGAGDTQYF
-,TRBJ1-1,-,TRBV5-4,TGTGCCAGCATGCCTATCGAGAGAACCCGGAACACTGAAGCTTTCTTT,CASMPIERTRNTEAFF
-,TRBJ1-1,-,TRBV6-6,TGTGCCAGCAAAAGGCCAGGGACGGAGGGTGAAGCTTTCTTT,CASKRPGTEGEAFF
-,TRBJ1-5,-,TRBV7-8,TGTGCCAGCAGCCAGACTCGAATACACCGGGACACTCCATGGGACCAGCCCCAGCATTTT,CASSQTRIHRDTPWDQPQHF
TRBD2,TRBJ2-1,-,TRBV10-3,TGTGCCACCCAACTGCGTAGCGGGAGGGCCACAGTTGAGCAGTTCTTC,CATQLRSGRATVEQFF
-,TRBJ1-2,-,TRBV19,TGTGCCAGTAGTATAGACTTTTTGAGACAGGACACCTATGGCTACACCTTC,CASSIDFLRQDTYGYTF